This record concerns one T cell receptor (beta chain) sequence. These data are taken from a study of patients and donors after allogeneic stem cell transplantation. TCRdb independently ran MiXCR on the RT-PCR reads; one entry per CDR3 protein. The repertoire holds 150,000 to 200,000 distinct CDR3 sequences, about 32% seen once, with under 3.5% in the top ten. Deletions cut 0 bases from V and 9 bases from J, with 9 bases between. The germline gives CDR1 SEHNR, CDR2 FQNEAQ (reference sequence). The CDR3 runs 13 residues. Input material: blood, either unsorted or a sorted T cell fraction (not recorded which). This clonotype was sampled from a human donor who was either an allogeneic HSCT recipient or a stem cell or donor lymphocyte infusion donor (not recorded which). It is not recorded whose cells these are; they may come from a transplant donor. The chain recombines TRBV7-9 with TRBJ1-5; D perhaps matches TRBD1 (5 bases). This chain's CDR3 is CASSLATGRPQHF. The DNA of the CDR3 is TGTGCCAGCAGCTTAGCGACGGGGCGGCCCCAGCATTTT. The entire variable domain, with the rest obtained from reference TRBV7-9 and TRBJ1-5, is as follows: DTGVSQNPRHKITKRGQNVTFRCDPISEHNRLYWYRQTLGQGPEFLTYFQNEAQLEKSRLLSDRFSAERPKGSFSTLEIQRTEQGDSAMYLCASSLATGRPQHFGDGTRLSIL.